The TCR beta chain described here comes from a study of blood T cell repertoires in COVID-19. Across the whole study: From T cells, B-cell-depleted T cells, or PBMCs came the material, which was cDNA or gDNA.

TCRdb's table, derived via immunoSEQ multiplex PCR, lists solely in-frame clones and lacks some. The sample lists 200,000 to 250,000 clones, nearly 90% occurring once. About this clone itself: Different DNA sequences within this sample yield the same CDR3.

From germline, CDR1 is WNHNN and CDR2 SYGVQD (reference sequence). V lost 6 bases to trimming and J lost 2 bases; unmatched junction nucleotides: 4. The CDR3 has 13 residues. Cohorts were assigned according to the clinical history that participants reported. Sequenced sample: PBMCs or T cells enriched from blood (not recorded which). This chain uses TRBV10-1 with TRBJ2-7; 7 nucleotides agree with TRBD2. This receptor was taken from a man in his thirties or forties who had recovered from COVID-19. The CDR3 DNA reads TGCGCCAGCAGCCCTCGGGGGGCCTACGAGCAGTACTTC. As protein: CASSPRGAYEQYF.